This T cell receptor (beta chain) was recovered during a study of T cells in Graves' hyperthyroidism and ophthalmopathy (dated by TCRdb to the late 2010s). About the study as a whole: Peripheral blood was collected at initial diagnosis, before any treatment. TCR Vbeta CDR3 sequencing of around 130 peripheral blood samples (43 ophthalmopathy, around 80 hyperthyroidism and roughly 17 progressor patients) is reported in the paper. After sampling, hyperthyroidism patients received methimazole starting at 30 mg daily, and ophthalmopathy patients received high-dose intravenous methylprednisolone. The 100 discovery patients were randomly divided into training and test sets at a 7:3 ratio. A discovery cohort of around 100 patients, roughly 40 with Graves' ophthalmopathy and 55 to 60 with stable Graves' hyperthyroidism, was used to find distinguishing TCR V-J signatures. In addition, the study compared T-cell repertoires in thyroid tissue and in blood from roughly 6 Graves' hyperthyroidism patients. Prospective prediction of ophthalmopathy was tested in an independent validation cohort consisting of roughly 20 hyperthyroidism patients and about 17 patients who later progressed to ophthalmopathy. Results and caveats for the whole study, not just this receptor: No statistical method was used to set the sample size in advance, and investigators knew the group allocation. During validation, the model predicted progression to ophthalmopathy a median of around 7 months ahead of onset, with more than 55% sensitivity and about 72% specificity. A 13 V-J signature model separated ophthalmopathy from stable hyperthyroidism, with 87.88% sensitivity and roughly 81% specificity in cross-validation and 80%/75% in testing. Most expanded thyroid clonotypes (frequency above 0.001) were also detected in blood, suggesting blood repertoires may reflect thyroid immune responses.

From a lookup of the germline V gene (reference sequence), CDR1 and CDR2 are DFQATT and SNEGSKA. From the cysteine through the phenylalanine, the CDR3 covers 15 amino acids. The kept DNA is CDR3 alone, 45 bases in frame from the first base. Trimming removed 0 bases from V and 6 bases from J, leaving 18 bases between the germline ends. Remarks on this clonotype: It has no known antigen specificity. No much larger clone is present one base from it, and per-base qualities are unavailable.

TCR beta CDR3 regions were amplified from RNA transcripts. For the first round of RT-PCR on the TCR CDR3, the HTBI primer set was used together with the Qiagen OneStep RT-PCR kit. The libraries were constructed in a second round of multiplex PCR and then size-selected and purified. Paired-end sequencing of the libraries was performed with 100 bp reads on an Illumina HiSeq2000. The paper's data handling went like this. SOAPnuke was used to process the raw data, with reads discarded if the reads contained adapters or uncalled bases, had a mean Phred below 15, or lacked an exact constant-primer or identifier match. High-quality paired reads were merged with COPE v1.2.5, and unique nucleotide sequences were defined as clonotypes. Clonotypes were aligned to IMGT TRBV, TRBD and TRBJ reference segments using MiTCR v1.1. The analysis included only V-J combinations with a frequency above 0.0001, which together covered 99% to 99.2% of the repertoires. A TCS score was defined as the ratio between F50 (clonal expansion) and ExV (chaos), using BLOSUM62-based TCRdist between CDR3 peptides within each V-J. Welch's t-statistics and random forest reduced approximately 520 V-J features to about 13, which were used in a naive Bayes classifier (R e1071). In-frame beta chains were kept once TCRdb had trimmed the public reads at Q25 with fastp and called clones with MiXCR. Here each entry gathers all rows of one CDR3 protein and keeps the most common genes and DNA. These V and J calls originate from TCRdb's pipeline instead of the authors' own analysis. Across this sample there are more than 550,000 distinct CDR3 sequences, with roughly 20% seen only once. Over 15% of the sample is in the top ten clones.

Hyperthyroidism patients were newly diagnosed, with disease duration under 2 months, and aged 18 to 65 years. Any patient with an uncontrolled infection, another autoimmune disease, pregnancy or lactation was excluded. Diagnoses were established on the basis of clinical symptoms, serum thyroxine and TRAb, thyroid ultrasound, and orbital computed tomography. For progressor patients, blood was drawn at the first diagnosis of hyperthyroidism, before any ophthalmopathy symptoms had appeared. PBMCs were separated from 10 ml of fresh peripheral blood using Ficoll-Paque density gradient centrifugation. Patients classed as progressors first received a Graves' hyperthyroidism diagnosis and then went on to develop ophthalmopathy during follow-up. Trizol reagent was used to extract total RNA, and RNA quality was then checked on an Agilent 2100 Bioanalyzer.

The receptor chain draws on TRBV20-1 and TRBJ2-7; TRBD2 might be the D gene, on 5 matching bases. The origin of this receptor is a woman aged 45-65 years with Graves' hyperthyroidism that later progressed to Graves' ophthalmopathy. The sample consisted of blood. The CDR3 loop reads CSAREHLPRAVEQYF. The DNA reads as follows: TGCAGTGCTAGAGAACACCTCCCGAGGGCGGTCGAGCAGTACTTC.